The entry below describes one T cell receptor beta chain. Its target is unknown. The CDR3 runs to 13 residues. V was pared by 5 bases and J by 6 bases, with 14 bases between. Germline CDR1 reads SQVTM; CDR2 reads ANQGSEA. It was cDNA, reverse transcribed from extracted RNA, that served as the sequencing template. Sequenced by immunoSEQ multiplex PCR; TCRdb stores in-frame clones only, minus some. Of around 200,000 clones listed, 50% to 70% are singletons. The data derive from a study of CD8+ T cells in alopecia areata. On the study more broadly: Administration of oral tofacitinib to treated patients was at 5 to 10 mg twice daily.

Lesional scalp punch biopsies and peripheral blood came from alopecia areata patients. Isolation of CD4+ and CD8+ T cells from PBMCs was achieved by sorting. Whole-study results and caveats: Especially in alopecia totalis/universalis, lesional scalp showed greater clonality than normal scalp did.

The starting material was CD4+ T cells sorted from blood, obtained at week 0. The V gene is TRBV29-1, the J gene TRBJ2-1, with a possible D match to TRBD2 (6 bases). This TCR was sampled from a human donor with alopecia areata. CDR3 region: CSVNPGEANEQFF. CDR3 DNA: TGCAGCGTTAATCCGGGGGAGGCCAATGAGCAGTTCTTC.